One sample yielded the 10 T cell receptor beta chains listed below, sequenced in a study of blood T cell repertoires in COVID-19. TCRdb keeps only in-frame clones here, not all; method: immunoSEQ multiplex PCR. In the table there are tens of thousands of clones, 60% to 85% of which are singletons. What was sequenced was peripheral blood. The receptors stem from a human donor in a cohort sampled during active COVID-19.

V is TRBV2 and J is TRBJ1-1; D not resolved. The CDR3 extends over 14 amino acids. The germline V gene has CDR1 SNHLY and CDR2 FYNNEI. V was trimmed by 6 bases and J by 4 bases, leaving 15 bases between them. The CDR3 is CASSALGRGTEAFF. CDR3 sequence (DNA): TGTGCCAGCAGCGCTTTAGGACGGGGCACTGAAGCTTTCTTT.

V and J are TRBV7-3 and TRBJ2-3; D may be TRBD1 (5 bases). V was pared by 4 bases and J by 2 bases, with 10 bases between. The CDR3 contains 14 residues. CDR1 and CDR2 from the germline V gene are SGHTA and FQGTGA. In DNA form, the CDR3 reads TGTGCCAGCAGCTCCGCAGGGCCCACAGATACGCAGTATTTT. Residues: CASSSAGPTDTQYF. Filled out from reference TRBV7-3 and TRBJ2-3, the complete variable domain reads GAGVSQTPSNKVTEKGKYVELRCDPISGHTALYWYRQSLGQGPEFLIYFQGTGAADDSGLPNDRFFAVRPEGSVSTLKIQRTERGDSAVYLCASSSAGPTDTQYFGPGTRLTVL.

This chain links TRBV7-8 with TRBJ1-4; 8 positions agree with TRBD1. After removal of 5 bases from V and 5 bases from J, the junction contained 4 bases not matched to a gene. The germline gives CDR1 SGHVS, CDR2 FQNEAQ. The CDR3 runs 14 residues. CDR3 amino acids: CASSPGQENEKLFF. DNA of the CDR3: TGTGCCAGCAGCCCGGGACAGGAGAATGAAAAACTGTTTTTT.

The gene calls are TRBV7-3 and TRBJ2-3, with D perhaps TRBD2 (5 bases). The CDR3 is made up of 15 amino acids. CDR1 is SGHTA, CDR2 FQGTGA, per germline. V lost 3 bases to trimming and J lost 0 bases, with 10 bases between them. The CDR3 DNA follows: TGTGCCAGCAGCTTGTCTTCGGGGAGCACAGATACGCAGTATTTT. This codes for CASSLSSGSTDTQYF.

This rearrangement joins TRBV10-1 to TRBJ2-1, with a weak D call TRBD2 (6 bases). Germline V gene lookup returns CDR1 WNHNN and CDR2 SYGVQD (reference sequence). The germline V and J ends were trimmed by 1 base and 15 bases, with 16 bases remaining between them. The length of the CDR3 is 13 residues. The CDR3 DNA sequence: TGCGCCAGCAGTGAGTTGGGGCCGGGACTTTTGTTCTTC. This gives the protein CASSELGPGLLFF.

V is TRBV7-2 and J is TRBJ2-3, with 7 bases identical to TRBD1. Trimming took 4 bases from V and 5 from J; bases not matched to a gene: 9. The CDR3 contains 15 residues. Per germline, CDR1 SGHTA and CDR2 FQGNSA. The CDR3, as DNA: TGTGCCAGCAGCTCTACCGGGACAGTTGGAGATACGCAGTATTTT. Amino acid sequence: CASSSTGTVGDTQYF. Supplemented by reference TRBV7-2 and TRBJ2-3, the full variable domain reads GAGVSQSPSNKVTEKGKDVELRCDPISGHTALYWYRQSLGQGLEFLIYFQGNSAPDKSGLPSDRFSAERTGGSVSTLTIQRTQQEDSAVYLCASSSTGTVGDTQYFGPGTRLTVL.

The V and J genes are TRBV9 and TRBJ1-6; a possible D gene is TRBD1 (5 bases). The germline gives CDR1 SGDLS, CDR2 YYNGEE. The V gene lost 6 bases and the J gene lost 8 bases, with 15 bases spanning the gap. There are 14 residues in the CDR3. The CDR3, as DNA: TGTGCCAGCACTAGGGGAATTGCGGATTCACCCCTCCACTTT. Its translation is CASTRGIADSPLHF.

This clone was detected a few times. The chain carries TRBV4-3 and TRBJ1-2; 10 bases agree with TRBD1. The CDR3 consists of 19 residues. J lost 4 bases, V lost 4 bases, and 18 bases had no gene match. Germline CDR1 reads LGHNA; CDR2 reads YSLEER. Here the CDR3 reads CASSPIPGTGDPGGYGYTF. The CDR3, as DNA: TGCGCCAGCAGCCCAATCCCCGGGACAGGGGACCCCGGGGGCTATGGCTACACCTTC.

The chain has TRBV9 and TRBJ2-1; 8 positions agree with TRBD1. The trim removed 2 bases at V and 1 base at J, leaving 2 bases unmatched. This CDR3 has 15 amino acids. CDR1 SGDLS and CDR2 YYNGEE come from the germline V gene. The CDR3 coding sequence is TGTGCCAGCAGCGTCAGGGACAGGTCCTACAATGAGCAGTTCTTC. This sequence encodes CASSVRDRSYNEQFF.

This clone has a single count. The rearrangement links TRBV6-4 to TRBJ2-1, with 11 bases fitting TRBD2. Germline trimming cut 5 bases from V and 6 bases from J; bases unmatched to any gene: 6. Germline CDR1 reads MRHNA; CDR2 reads SNTAGT. The CDR3 loop spans 15 amino acids. In DNA form, the CDR3 reads TGTGCCAGCAGTCCCCTAGCGGGAGGAGGCAATGAGCAGTTCTTC. Translation: CASSPLAGGGNEQFF.